This T cell receptor beta chain is from a study of regulatory T cells in long-lasting Graves disease. The CDR3 extends over 17 amino acids. In germline, CDR1 is SGHAT, CDR2 FQDESV (reference sequence). With 4 bases clipped from V and 3 bases from J, the junction kept 11 bases outside the gene matches. The time point is: newly diagnosed GD, antithyroid drugs for less than 3 months. With RNA extracted from PBMCs as input, the TCR library was made. iRepertoire HTBI primers and Arm-PCR of CDR3 regions built TCR beta libraries. TCRdb reprocessed the multiplex PCR reads with MiXCR, giving one entry per CDR3 protein. The table shows about 520,000 distinct CDR3 sequences, with around 12% occurring only once. This clonotype was recorded at least ten times. This same sample was also part of a study on T cells in Graves' hyperthyroidism and ophthalmopathy.

The chain is built from TRBV11-1 and TRBJ2-3; 9 bases agree with TRBD2. The sample consisted of peripheral blood mononuclear cells (PBMCs), taken at new diagnosis, from a patient treated with antithyroid drugs. The source of this sequence is a woman in her 30s with Graves disease. The CDR3 is CASSSLPSGMGTDTQYF. The CDR3 region has the DNA TGTGCCAGCAGCTCCCTACCTAGCGGGATGGGGACAGATACGCAGTATTTT.